Listed here are 30 T cell receptor beta chains from one sample, sequenced in a study of T cell responses to AZD1222 COVID-19 vaccine. Some clones are missing from TCRdb's copy, which holds only in-frame ones; the method was immunoSEQ multiplex PCR. This repertoire shows 150,000 to 200,000 clones, 85% to 90% found once; its top ten account for around 26%. The sequenced sample was peripheral blood, obtained 28 days after the second AZD1222 dose. The receptor source for this set is an adult who received the AZD1222 COVID-19 vaccine.

This sequence joins TRBV15 and TRBJ2-7, with TRBD2 matching 9 bases. CDR1 and CDR2 from the germline V gene are LNHNV and YYDKDF (reference sequence). The CDR3 runs to 15 residues. V lost 2 bases to trimming and J lost 2 bases; unmatched junction nucleotides: 4. CDR3: CATSRSTSGTYEQYF. CDR3 bases: TGTGCCACCAGCAGATCGACTAGCGGTACCTACGAGCAGTACTTC.

The chain links TRBV7-2 to TRBJ1-4, with a tentative D call TRBD1 (6 bases). The germline V and J ends were trimmed by 1 base and 3 bases, with 18 bases remaining between them. Germline V gives CDR1 SGHTA, CDR2 FQGNSA. CDR3 length: 18 amino acids. CDR3 amino acids: CASSLGRGLLVANEKLFF. The CDR3 DNA follows: TGTGCCAGCAGCTTAGGCAGGGGTCTATTAGTAGCTAATGAAAAACTGTTTTTT.

This rearrangement joins TRBV19 to TRBJ1-6; D perhaps matches TRBD1 (6 bases). The V gene's germline CDR1 is LNHDA and CDR2 SQIVND (reference sequence). CDR3 size: 10 residues. Trimming stripped 11 bases from V and 12 bases from J, with 11 bases between. The CDR3 sequence is CAAGGQPLHF. The DNA of the CDR3 is TGTGCCGCCGGGGGCCAACCCCTCCACTTT. Full variable domain (remainder filled in from reference TRBV19 and TRBJ1-6): DGGITQSPKYLFRKEGQNVTLSCEQNLNHDAMYWYRQDPGQGLRLIYYSQIVNDFQKGDIAEGYSVSREKKESFPLTVTSAQKNPTAFYLCAAGGQPLHFGNGTRLTVT.

The rearrangement links TRBV9 to TRBJ2-2; tentatively, D is TRBD2 (6 bases). Trimming shortened V by 2 bases and J by 1 base, and 9 bases separated the two germline ends. The CDR3 is made up of 15 amino acids. From germline, CDR1 is SGDLS and CDR2 YYNGEE. This chain's CDR3 is CASSVGGLNTGELFF. CDR3 coding DNA: TGTGCCAGCAGCGTGGGAGGATTGAACACCGGGGAGCTGTTTTTT.

The chain uses TRBV28 and TRBJ1-5; D uncertain. CDR1 and CDR2 from the germline V gene are MDHEN and SYDVKM. The CDR3 extends over 14 amino acids. The V gene lost 6 bases and the J gene lost 2 bases, with 11 bases spanning the gap. The CDR3 DNA reads TGTGCCAGCAGGCCCCCGAGGGGCAATCAGCCCCAGCATTTT. Its translation: CASRPPRGNQPQHF. The entire variable domain, with the rest obtained from reference TRBV28 and TRBJ1-5, is as follows: DVKVTQSSRYLVKRTGEKVFLECVQDMDHENMFWYRQDPGLGLRLIYFSYDVKMKEKGDIPEGYSVSREKKERFSLILESASTNQTSMYLCASRPPRGNQPQHFGDGTRLSIL.

J is TRBJ2-7 and V is TRBV9, with 9 bases that match TRBD2. This CDR3 spans 15 amino acids. The trim removed 0 bases at V and 4 bases at J, leaving 5 bases unmatched. Germline CDR1 reads SGDLS; CDR2 reads YYNGEE. The CDR3 sequence is CASSVGAGGIYEQYF. The CDR3 DNA is TGTGCCAGCAGCGTAGGAGCGGGAGGTATATACGAGCAGTACTTC.

This rearrangement joins TRBV9 to TRBJ2-1; D may be TRBD2 (6 bases). Trimming stripped 3 bases from V and 9 bases from J, with 16 bases between. Germline V gene data show CDR1 as SGDLS and CDR2 as YYNGEE. The CDR3 is 14 amino acids. The chain's CDR3 is CASSAYETRGEQFF. CDR3 sequence (DNA): TGTGCCAGCAGCGCCTACGAGACTAGGGGTGAGCAGTTCTTC.

V and J are TRBV4-1 and TRBJ2-5; unclear D gene. Looked up from germline, CDR1 is MGHRA and CDR2 is YSYEKL. Trimming left V 1 base short and J 5 bases short, with 8 bases between. The CDR3 is 13 residues long. The DNA for the CDR3 is TGCGCCAGCAGCCAAGCTCACATGGAGACCCAGTACTTC. As protein: CASSQAHMETQYF.

The rearrangement joins TRBV27 to TRBJ2-3, with TRBD2 identical over 12 bases. CDR3 length: 17 residues. J was trimmed by 0 bases and V by 6 bases; bases with no gene match: 7. Per germline, CDR1 MNHEY and CDR2 SMNVEV (reference sequence). CDR3 sequence: CASSPRTSGISTDTQYF. CDR3 DNA: TGTGCCAGCAGCCCAAGGACTAGCGGGATTAGCACAGATACGCAGTATTTT.

This sequence joins TRBV2 and TRBJ1-4; D is possibly TRBD1 (5 bases). Germline assignment: CDR1 SNHLY and CDR2 FYNNEI. Trimming left V 4 bases short and J 9 bases short, with 15 bases between. CDR3 size: 14 residues. CDR3: CASSGGRAGKKLFF. The CDR3 DNA reads as TGTGCCAGCAGTGGGGGCCGGGCAGGGAAAAAACTGTTTTTT.

On this clone: The identical CDR3 is also encoded by other nucleotide sequences in the sample. The chain is built from TRBV19 and TRBJ2-1, with 9 nucleotides matching TRBD2. Germline CDR1 reads LNHDA; CDR2 reads SQIVND (reference sequence). V shed 3 bases and J 5 bases; nucleotides not matched to a gene: 5. The CDR3 has 15 residues. CDR3 DNA sequence: TGTGCCAGTAGTATCCAACTAGCGGGCCACAATGAGCAGTTCTTC. Translated: CASSIQLAGHNEQFF.

This sequence joins TRBV28 and TRBJ2-7; D perhaps matches TRBD2 (6 bases). Germline V gives CDR1 MDHEN, CDR2 SYDVKM. V gave up 5 bases and J gave up 4 bases, with 21 bases separating them. This CDR3 has 16 residues. The CDR3 here is CASSPYRRGPPYEQYF. DNA for the CDR3: TGTGCCAGCAGTCCGTACCGGAGGGGCCCTCCATACGAGCAGTACTTC.

V gene TRBV4-2 combines with J gene TRBJ1-6; the D is unclear. Deletions cut 1 base from V and 8 bases from J, with 18 bases between. The CDR3 contains 17 residues. Germline V lookup: CDR1 LGHNA, CDR2 YNFKEQ. This chain's CDR3 is CASSQGSGRERYSPLHF. The CDR3 DNA sequence: TGTGCCAGCAGCCAAGGGTCCGGACGGGAGAGGTATTCACCCCTCCACTTT.

The rearrangement joins TRBV7-2 to TRBJ1-1; D uncertain. The CDR3 length is 13 residues. The V end was cut by 0 bases, the J end by 3 bases, with 5 bases between. Looked up from germline, CDR1 is SGHTA and CDR2 is FQGNSA. This CDR3 reads CASSLAVDTEAFF. Here the CDR3 DNA reads TGTGCCAGCAGCTTAGCGGTCGACACTGAAGCTTTCTTT. The variable domain in full, with the rest retrieved from reference TRBV7-2 and TRBJ1-1, is GAGVSQSPSNKVTEKGKDVELRCDPISGHTALYWYRQSLGQGLEFLIYFQGNSAPDKSGLPSDRFSAERTGGSVSTLTIQRTQQEDSAVYLCASSLAVDTEAFFGQGTRLTVV.

V usage is TRBV5-1 and J usage is TRBJ1-6; TRBD1 might be the D (5 bases). CDR3 length equals 16 residues. Germline V lookup: CDR1 SGHRS, CDR2 YFSETQ. The V end lost 4 bases, the J end lost 0 bases, and 11 bases lay between the germline ends. The CDR3 DNA reads TGCGCCAGCAGCCTGGAGGGGTCCTCCTATAATTCACCCCTCCACTTT. It codes for CASSLEGSSYNSPLHF.

V gene TRBV19 combines with J gene TRBJ1-2; weak D call: TRBD1 (5 bases). Germline loops: CDR1 LNHDA, CDR2 SQIVND (reference sequence). Trimming removed 3 bases from V and 8 bases from J, with 7 bases in between. There are 11 residues in the CDR3. CDR3: CASSIQGGYTF. The CDR3 bases are TGTGCCAGTAGTATTCAGGGCGGCTACACCTTC.

A single count supports this clone. The gene calls are TRBV28 and TRBJ2-7; possibly TRBD2 for D (7 bases). The germline V gene encodes CDR1 MDHEN and CDR2 SYDVKM. The CDR3 runs to 16 residues. V was cut by 5 bases and J by 0 bases, with 17 bases left in between. CDR3: CASSPPRGASSYEQYF. The CDR3 DNA sequence: TGTGCCAGCAGTCCCCCCCGGGGGGCTAGCTCCTACGAGCAGTACTTC.

The J gene is TRBJ2-1, the V gene TRBV11-3; possible D gene TRBD1, 7 bases. V was pared by 1 base and J by 4 bases, with 14 bases between. Looked up from germline, CDR1 is SGHNT and CDR2 is YENEEA. This CDR3 comprises 16 residues. The CDR3 here is CASSLVGQGGYNEQFF. The CDR3 DNA follows: TGTGCCAGCAGCTTAGTTGGTCAGGGGGGATACAATGAGCAGTTCTTC.

V and J are TRBV5-1 and TRBJ2-3; 7 nucleotides align to TRBD2. The junction had 3 bases not matched to a gene; V was cut back by 4 bases and J by 1 base. The CDR3 consists of 14 residues. Per the germline V gene, CDR1 is SGHRS and CDR2 is YFSETQ. CDR3 nucleotides: TGCGCCAGCAGCACCCGGGGGGGCACAGATACGCAGTATTTT. Amino acid sequence: CASSTRGGTDTQYF.

This sequence joins TRBV5-1 and TRBJ2-5; D is unclear. The CDR3 runs to 14 residues. V lost 0 bases and J lost 1, with 7 bases in between. The germline V gene has CDR1 SGHRS and CDR2 YFSETQ. The CDR3 is CASSLDSSQETQYF. The CDR3 coding sequence is TGCGCCAGCAGCTTGGATAGCAGCCAAGAGACCCAGTACTTC.

This clone was seen just once. This chain connects TRBV7-9 to TRBJ2-7, with 7 bases aligning to TRBD2. Germline V gene sequence: CDR1 SEHNR, CDR2 FQNEAQ (reference sequence). Trimming at V came to 5 bases and at J to 2 bases, leaving 12 bases not matched to a gene. The CDR3 has 16 residues. Here the CDR3 reads CASSTSDTPTPYEQYF. DNA for the CDR3: TGTGCCAGCAGCACTAGCGATACCCCTACGCCCTACGAGCAGTACTTC.

The chain is built from TRBV19 and TRBJ1-1; D gene uncertain. The CDR3 is made up of 12 amino acids. V lost 4 bases, J lost 1 base, and 4 bases lay in between. Looked up from germline, CDR1 is LNHDA and CDR2 is SQIVND (reference sequence). DNA for the CDR3: TGTGCCAGTAGTAGCCGGAACACTGAAGCTTTCTTT. It encodes CASSSRNTEAFF.

The chain links TRBV27 to TRBJ2-7; D gene unclear. The germline gives CDR1 MNHEY, CDR2 SMNVEV (reference sequence). This CDR3 spans 13 amino acids. V was pared by 4 bases and J by 3 bases, with 10 bases between. CDR3 region: CASSSETNYEQYF. The CDR3 bases are TGTGCCAGCAGTTCGGAAACAAACTACGAGCAGTACTTC.

In this sample, this clone turned up once. The V gene is TRBV19, the J gene TRBJ1-2; no reliable D call. Trimming removed 3 bases at V and 1 base at J, with 9 bases between. Germline CDR1 reads LNHDA; CDR2 reads SQIVND (reference sequence). This CDR3 region has 14 residues. CDR3 DNA: TGTGCCAGTAGTATCCCTGTGAATAACTATGGCTACACCTTC. It translates to CASSIPVNNYGYTF.

The chain recombines TRBV2 with TRBJ1-1, with D possibly matching TRBD1 (6 bases). Germline V gives CDR1 SNHLY, CDR2 FYNNEI. The CDR3 has 12 amino acids. Trimming stripped 6 bases from V and 9 bases from J, with 14 bases between. The CDR3 sequence: CASSKDQGKAFF. The CDR3 coding sequence is TGTGCCAGCAGCAAAGACCAGGGGAAAGCTTTCTTT.

The chain has TRBV5-4 and TRBJ2-5, with 12 bases matching TRBD1. The CDR3 extends over 16 amino acids. Germline V lookup: CDR1 SGHNT, CDR2 YYREEE (reference sequence). With V trimmed by 0 bases and J by 8 bases, 8 bases remained unmatched. CDR3 sequence reads: CASSLAGTGGASTQYF. The CDR3 DNA sequence: TGTGCCAGCAGCTTGGCCGGGACAGGGGGCGCATCCACCCAGTACTTC.

The V gene is TRBV19, the J gene TRBJ2-7, with 7 bases lining up with TRBD1. V dropped 4 bases and J dropped 9; count of bases not matched to a gene: 18. This CDR3 region has 16 residues. Germline assignment: CDR1 LNHDA and CDR2 SQIVND (reference sequence). In DNA form, the CDR3 reads TGTGCCAGTAGTAGAATAGGCTCGTGGCAGGGGGAACGGCAGTACTTC. Translation gives CASSRIGSWQGERQYF.

V gene TRBV28 combines with J gene TRBJ2-1; possibly TRBD1 for D (5 bases). The CDR3 loop spans 13 amino acids. CDR1 and CDR2 from the germline V gene are MDHEN and SYDVKM. V gave up 5 bases and J gave up 8 bases, with 13 bases separating them. CDR3 loop: CASSDQGDDEQFF. In DNA, the CDR3 is TGTGCCAGCAGTGATCAGGGTGACGATGAGCAGTTCTTC.

J is TRBJ2-1 and V is TRBV19; D might be TRBD1 or TRBD2, each matching 6 bases. The V gene's germline CDR1 is LNHDA and CDR2 SQIVND (reference sequence). The CDR3 loop spans 15 amino acids. The ends were cut back, 2 bases at V and 6 bases at J, with 14 bases in the middle. The CDR3 coding sequence is TGTGCCAGTAGTATAAATTGGGGGGCTCCCAATGAGCAGTTCTTC. This encodes CASSINWGAPNEQFF.

The CDR3: CASSYRTGVDYNEQFF. CDR3 nucleotide sequence: TGTGCCAGCAGTTACCGGACAGGGGTGGACTACAATGAGCAGTTCTTC. The chain has TRBV6-2 or TRBV6-3 and TRBJ2-1, with 9 bases that match TRBD1. Germline CDR1 reads MNHEY; CDR2 reads SVGEGT. The CDR3 runs 16 residues. The ends lost 2 bases at V and 3 bases at J; junction bases unmatched: 5.